This is a list of T cell receptor beta chains from one sample in a study of spatial heterogeneity in lung cancer. One entry per CDR3 protein, called by TCRdb with MiXCR from the 5' RACE reads. The top ten clones hold more than 25% of a sample with 36,000 or so distinct CDR3 sequences, 4% to 6% of them seen once. The source was PBMCs, collected at surgery. The receptor set was obtained from a female donor with early-stage non-small cell lung cancer. Both conserved end residues are part of each CDR3. D genes are given only for firm matches. The listing skips clone size in some rows; elsewhere it reads once, few, many or a size class.

clone size: few
D gene: -
V gene: TRBV5-1
J gene: TRBJ1-2
CDR3 protein: CASSLNRNYGYTF
CDR3 DNA: TGCGCCAGCAGCTTGAACCGTAACTATGGCTACACCTTC

clone size: -
D gene: -
V gene: TRBV6-4
J gene: TRBJ2-1
CDR3 protein: CASSDSIRSNEQFF
CDR3 DNA: TGTGCCAGCAGTGACTCTATTAGGAGCAATGAGCAGTTCTTC

clone size: many
D gene: TRBD1
V gene: TRBV7-8
J gene: TRBJ2-7
CDR3 protein: CASSWDSFYEQYF
CDR3 DNA: TGTGCCAGCAGCTGGGACAGCTTCTACGAGCAGTACTTC

clone size: -
D gene: TRBD1
V gene: TRBV7-2
J gene: TRBJ1-4
CDR3 protein: CASSLNRGLGGGEKLFF
CDR3 DNA: TGTGCCAGCAGCTTAAACAGGGGTTTGGGTGGAGGCGAAAAACTGTTTTTT

clone size: many
D gene: TRBD1
V gene: TRBV2
J gene: TRBJ1-1
CDR3 protein: CASRGAGGMNTEAFF
CDR3 DNA: TGTGCCAGCAGGGGTGCAGGGGGGATGAACACTGAAGCTTTCTTT

clone size: many
D gene: -
V gene: TRBV12-3/TRBV12-4
J gene: TRBJ1-1
CDR3 protein: CASSPLGGYTEAFF
CDR3 DNA: TGTGCCAGCAGTCCCCTGGGGGGCTACACTGAAGCTTTCTTT

clone size: many
D gene: TRBD2
V gene: TRBV4-1
J gene: TRBJ2-4
CDR3 protein: CASSPPSLGRDIQYF
CDR3 DNA: TGCGCCAGCAGCCCCCCCTCGCTGGGGAGGGACATTCAGTACTTC

clone size: many
D gene: -
V gene: TRBV7-2
J gene: TRBJ2-1
CDR3 protein: CASSLVVYEQFF
CDR3 DNA: TGTGCCAGCAGCTTAGTAGTGTATGAGCAGTTCTTC

clone size: -
D gene: TRBD1
V gene: TRBV5-4
J gene: TRBJ2-3
CDR3 protein: CASSLPGGGTDTQYF
CDR3 DNA: TGTGCCAGCAGCTTGCCAGGGGGAGGCACAGATACGCAGTATTTT

clone size: many
D gene: TRBD1
V gene: TRBV5-1
J gene: TRBJ2-5
CDR3 protein: CASRSLPGTGETQYF
CDR3 DNA: TGCGCCAGCAGATCTCTCCCGGGGACAGGGGAGACCCAGTACTTC

clone size: many
D gene: -
V gene: TRBV20-1
J gene: TRBJ2-5
CDR3 protein: CSAPRDTQETQYF
CDR3 DNA: TGCAGTGCTCCTCGGGACACTCAAGAGACCCAGTACTTC

clone size: few
D gene: -
V gene: TRBV4-3
J gene: TRBJ2-1
CDR3 protein: CASSQDPGPRTIGYNEQFF
CDR3 DNA: TGCGCCAGCAGCCAAGATCCCGGCCCTCGGACTATTGGCTACAATGAGCAGTTCTTC

clone size: many
D gene: -
V gene: TRBV12-3/TRBV12-4
J gene: TRBJ1-1
CDR3 protein: CASSLPLLNTEAFF
CDR3 DNA: TGTGCCAGCAGTCTCCCCCTCTTGAACACTGAAGCTTTCTTT

clone size: many
D gene: -
V gene: TRBV7-2
J gene: TRBJ2-7
CDR3 protein: CASSLLRGHEQYF
CDR3 DNA: TGTGCCAGCAGCCTACTCCGGGGACACGAGCAGTACTTC

clone size: few
D gene: -
V gene: TRBV20-1
J gene: TRBJ2-7
CDR3 protein: CSEASGTSSYEQYF
CDR3 DNA: TGCAGTGAAGCGTCGGGGACAAGCTCCTACGAGCAGTACTTC

clone size: few
D gene: -
V gene: TRBV4-2
J gene: TRBJ2-1
CDR3 protein: CASSQGTEGEQFF
CDR3 DNA: TGTGCCAGCAGCCAAGGGACCGAGGGTGAGCAGTTCTTC

clone size: -
D gene: -
V gene: TRBV5-1
J gene: TRBJ2-3
CDR3 protein: CASSPGDSSTDTQYF
CDR3 DNA: TGCGCCAGCAGCCCAGGGGACTCGAGCACAGATACGCAGTATTTT

clone size: -
D gene: -
V gene: TRBV12-3/TRBV12-4
J gene: TRBJ1-1
CDR3 protein: CASRLMTGNTEAFF
CDR3 DNA: TGTGCCAGCAGACTGATGACGGGGAACACTGAAGCTTTCTTT

clone size: many
D gene: TRBD1
V gene: TRBV6-2/TRBV6-3
J gene: TRBJ2-5
CDR3 protein: CASSTGQVGGETQYF
CDR3 DNA: TGTGCCAGCAGTACGGGACAGGTTGGAGGAGAGACCCAGTACTTC

clone size: many
D gene: -
V gene: TRBV24-1
J gene: TRBJ2-2
CDR3 protein: CATSDYGTGELFF
CDR3 DNA: TGTGCCACCAGTGACTACGGCACCGGGGAGCTGTTTTTT

clone size: many
D gene: -
V gene: TRBV3-1
J gene: TRBJ2-5
CDR3 protein: CASSQDGGLPSQETQYF
CDR3 DNA: TGTGCCAGCAGCCAAGATGGAGGACTACCCTCCCAAGAGACCCAGTACTTC

clone size: many
D gene: -
V gene: TRBV28
J gene: TRBJ2-1
CDR3 protein: CASSSPAINEQFF
CDR3 DNA: TGTGCCAGCAGTTCCCCCGCTATCAATGAGCAGTTCTTC

clone size: many
D gene: -
V gene: TRBV29-1
J gene: TRBJ2-3
CDR3 protein: CSVKGTGHGTDTQYF
CDR3 DNA: TGCAGCGTGAAGGGAACGGGGCACGGCACAGATACGCAGTATTTT

clone size: many
D gene: -
V gene: TRBV18
J gene: TRBJ1-2
CDR3 protein: CASSTSGGSGYTF
CDR3 DNA: TGTGCCAGCTCTACTTCGGGCGGATCGGGCTACACCTTC

clone size: many
D gene: -
V gene: TRBV12-3/TRBV12-4
J gene: TRBJ2-3
CDR3 protein: CASSQARSRTDTQYF
CDR3 DNA: TGTGCCAGCTCCCAGGCCCGCTCACGCACAGATACGCAGTATTTT

clone size: many
D gene: -
V gene: TRBV5-6
J gene: TRBJ1-5
CDR3 protein: CASSLGWDQNQPQHF
CDR3 DNA: TGTGCCAGCAGCTTGGGGTGGGACCAAAATCAGCCCCAGCATTTT

clone size: many
D gene: -
V gene: TRBV20-1
J gene: TRBJ1-1
CDR3 protein: CSASSWENTEAFF
CDR3 DNA: TGCAGTGCTAGTTCGTGGGAGAACACTGAAGCTTTCTTT

clone size: many
D gene: TRBD1
V gene: TRBV3-1
J gene: TRBJ1-2
CDR3 protein: CASSRRQGYYGYTF
CDR3 DNA: TGTGCCAGCAGCCGCCGACAGGGTTACTATGGCTACACCTTC

clone size: many
D gene: -
V gene: TRBV7-2
J gene: TRBJ2-3
CDR3 protein: CASSLGYRQGKKYF
CDR3 DNA: TGTGCCAGCAGCTTAGGATATCGGCAGGGTAAGAAGTATTTT

clone size: many
D gene: -
V gene: TRBV28
J gene: TRBJ1-5
CDR3 protein: CASSLGTYSNQPQHF
CDR3 DNA: TGTGCCAGCAGTTTAGGCACATATAGCAATCAGCCCCAGCATTTT

clone size: many
D gene: -
V gene: TRBV6-5
J gene: TRBJ2-5
CDR3 protein: CASRPSFRQAETQYF
CDR3 DNA: TGTGCCAGCAGACCCTCCTTCCGGCAAGCAGAGACCCAGTACTTC

clone size: few
D gene: -
V gene: TRBV7-2
J gene: TRBJ2-7
CDR3 protein: CASSPQGISYEQYF
CDR3 DNA: TGTGCCAGCAGCCCGCAGGGAATCTCCTACGAGCAGTACTTC

clone size: many
D gene: TRBD1
V gene: TRBV15
J gene: TRBJ1-4
CDR3 protein: CATSKGARVGEKLFF
CDR3 DNA: TGTGCCACCAGCAAGGGGGCGCGAGTAGGTGAAAAACTGTTTTTT

clone size: medium-sized
D gene: -
V gene: TRBV6-5
J gene: TRBJ2-2
CDR3 protein: CASRQTSITGELFF
CDR3 DNA: TGTGCCAGCCGGCAGACCTCCATCACCGGGGAGCTGTTTTTT

clone size: -
D gene: -
V gene: TRBV12-3/TRBV12-4
J gene: TRBJ2-6
CDR3 protein: CASSSTAGANVLTF
CDR3 DNA: TGTGCCAGCAGTTCCACGGCTGGGGCCAACGTCCTGACTTTC

clone size: many
D gene: -
V gene: TRBV15
J gene: TRBJ1-6
CDR3 protein: CATSRDLAGRNSPLHF
CDR3 DNA: TGTGCCACCAGCAGAGATTTGGCAGGGCGTAATTCACCCCTCCACTTT

clone size: few
D gene: TRBD1
V gene: TRBV6-6
J gene: TRBJ1-1
CDR3 protein: CASSPQGQNTEAFF
CDR3 DNA: TGTGCCAGCAGCCCACAGGGGCAGAACACTGAAGCTTTCTTT

clone size: many
D gene: -
V gene: TRBV6-6
J gene: TRBJ2-1
CDR3 protein: CASSQGGSSYNEQFF
CDR3 DNA: TGTGCCAGCAGTCAGGGGGGGAGCTCCTACAATGAGCAGTTCTTC

clone size: many
D gene: -
V gene: TRBV7-2
J gene: TRBJ2-1
CDR3 protein: CASSLAFGSYNEQFF
CDR3 DNA: TGTGCCAGCAGCTTAGCTTTCGGCTCCTACAATGAGCAGTTCTTC

clone size: many
D gene: -
V gene: TRBV3-1
J gene: TRBJ2-2
CDR3 protein: CASSHLGNTGELFF
CDR3 DNA: TGTGCCAGCAGCCACCTAGGGAACACCGGGGAGCTGTTTTTT

clone size: few
D gene: -
V gene: TRBV6-5
J gene: TRBJ2-7
CDR3 protein: CASSYGSEQYF
CDR3 DNA: TGTGCCAGCAGCTACGGCAGCGAGCAGTACTTC

clone size: many
D gene: -
V gene: TRBV11-3
J gene: TRBJ2-1
CDR3 protein: CASSLDSRAGLYNEQFF
CDR3 DNA: TGTGCCAGCAGCTTAGACAGTCGAGCGGGCCTCTACAATGAGCAGTTCTTC

clone size: many
D gene: -
V gene: TRBV28
J gene: TRBJ1-5
CDR3 protein: CASTTTRGDFLKQPQHF
CDR3 DNA: TGTGCCAGCACCACGACAAGGGGGGACTTCTTAAAACAGCCCCAGCATTTT

clone size: -
D gene: -
V gene: TRBV29-1
J gene: TRBJ1-5
CDR3 protein: CSVVTDSNQPQHF
CDR3 DNA: TGCAGCGTTGTGACAGATAGCAATCAGCCCCAGCATTTT

clone size: many
D gene: -
V gene: TRBV15
J gene: TRBJ2-7
CDR3 protein: CATSREPTHSYEQYF
CDR3 DNA: TGTGCCACCAGCAGAGAACCCACCCACTCCTACGAGCAGTACTTC

clone size: -
D gene: TRBD2
V gene: TRBV4-2
J gene: TRBJ2-7
CDR3 protein: CVSSQGLLAGREQYF
CDR3 DNA: TGTGTCAGCAGCCAAGGCCTTCTAGCGGGAAGGGAGCAGTACTTC

clone size: many
D gene: -
V gene: TRBV11-2
J gene: TRBJ2-1
CDR3 protein: CASSLPSVEGGGRHNEQFF
CDR3 DNA: TGTGCCAGCAGCTTACCCTCGGTGGAAGGCGGGGGCCGCCACAATGAGCAGTTCTTC

clone size: many
D gene: -
V gene: TRBV12-3/TRBV12-4
J gene: TRBJ2-7
CDR3 protein: CASSFWGQPSYEQYF
CDR3 DNA: TGTGCCAGCAGTTTTTGGGGACAACCGTCCTACGAGCAGTACTTC

clone size: many
D gene: TRBD1
V gene: TRBV10-3
J gene: TRBJ2-3
CDR3 protein: CATTDSRGTTDTQYF
CDR3 DNA: TGTGCCACCACAGACTCCAGGGGGACAACAGATACGCAGTATTTT

clone size: many
D gene: TRBD2
V gene: TRBV7-2
J gene: TRBJ2-5
CDR3 protein: CASSLSVSGGVETQYF
CDR3 DNA: TGTGCCAGCAGCTTATCCGTGAGCGGGGGGGTGGAGACCCAGTACTTC

clone size: few
D gene: -
V gene: TRBV30
J gene: TRBJ2-7
CDR3 protein: CAWSTGNSYEQYF
CDR3 DNA: TGTGCCTGGAGTACAGGGAACTCCTACGAGCAGTACTTC

clone size: -
D gene: -
V gene: TRBV5-1
J gene: TRBJ2-7
CDR3 protein: CASSLHGPYEQYF
CDR3 DNA: TGCGCCAGCAGCTTACACGGACCCTACGAGCAGTACTTC

clone size: few
D gene: -
V gene: TRBV20-1
J gene: TRBJ2-5
CDR3 protein: CSAQNQETQYF
CDR3 DNA: TGCAGTGCTCAAAACCAAGAGACCCAGTACTTC

clone size: few
D gene: -
V gene: TRBV5-1
J gene: TRBJ2-5
CDR3 protein: CASSLPVAPGETQYF
CDR3 DNA: TGCGCCAGCAGCTTACCCGTCGCGCCCGGAGAGACCCAGTACTTC